The 12 T cell receptor beta chains reported below all come from one sample, sequenced in a study of preoperative IRX-2 immunotherapy in early breast cancer. Treatment defined: preoperative locoregional IRX-2 cytokine immunotherapy. TCRdb's copy holds only in-frame clones and misses some; the assay was immunoSEQ multiplex PCR. The repertoire holds 25,000 to 30,000 clones, roughly four fifths seen once, with about 3.3% in the top ten. Specimen collection occurred from a patient treated with IRX-2 immunotherapy. These receptors were taken from a human donor with breast cancer.

This chain connects TRBV19 to TRBJ2-7; D is unclear. This CDR3 comprises 13 residues. V was pared by 7 bases and J by 0 bases, with 10 bases between. Germline CDR1 is LNHDA and CDR2 is SQIVND (reference sequence). The CDR3 loop reads CASTPGHSYEQYF. The CDR3 nucleotides read TGTGCCAGTACGCCCGGGCACTCCTACGAGCAGTACTTC. The variable domain in full, with the rest retrieved from reference TRBV19 and TRBJ2-7, is DGGITQSPKYLFRKEGQNVTLSCEQNLNHDAMYWYRQDPGQGLRLIYYSQIVNDFQKGDIAEGYSVSREKKESFPLTVTSAQKNPTAFYLCASTPGHSYEQYFGPGTRLTVT.

This clone was picked up one time. The gene calls are TRBV29-1 and TRBJ2-1; 13 bases are a match to TRBD2. The CDR3 has 17 amino acids. CDR1 and CDR2 (germline): SQVTM, ANQGSEA. Trimming cost V 0 bases and J 6 bases; bases outside gene matches: 8. CDR3 amino acids: CSVEDLLTSGGRNEQFF. CDR3 sequence (DNA): TGCAGCGTTGAAGACCTACTGACTAGCGGGGGGCGCAATGAGCAGTTCTTC.

The J gene is TRBJ2-3, the V gene TRBV11-3; TRBD2 matches 16 bases. J was trimmed by 5 bases and V by 6 bases; bases with no gene match: 8. The V gene's germline CDR1 is SGHNT and CDR2 YENEEA. The CDR3 has 17 amino acids. The DNA for the CDR3 is TGTGCCAGCAGTCCGGCGGGACTAGCGGGGGGGCGAGATACGCAGTATTTT. Translated: CASSPAGLAGGRDTQYF. The full variable domain, in which reference TRBV11-3 and TRBJ2-3 provide the parts outside the CDR3, is EAGVVQSPRYKIIEKKQPVAFWCNPISGHNTLYWYLQNLGQGPELLIRYENEEAVDDSQLPKDRFSAERLKGVDSTLKIQPAELGDSAVYLCASSPAGLAGGRDTQYFGPGTRLTVL.

The chain joins TRBV11-3 to TRBJ2-7; 7 bases map to TRBD1. The ends lost 5 bases at V and 3 bases at J; junction bases unmatched: 7. CDR3 length: 14 residues. CDR1 is SGHNT and CDR2 is YENEEA in the germline V gene. As DNA, the CDR3 is TGTGCCAGCAGCGAGGGGGCTGCACGCTACGAGCAGTACTTC. It translates to CASSEGAARYEQYF.

This clone was recorded only once. V usage is TRBV6-4 and J usage is TRBJ1-2, with 11 bases aligning to TRBD1. This CDR3 is built from 17 residues. V was pared by 10 bases and J by 6 bases, with 19 bases of the junction left unmatched. Germline CDR1 is MRHNA and CDR2 is SNTAGT. CDR3 DNA sequence: TGTGCCATCACTCGATTGGGAACCGGGACAGGGGGAGATGGCTACACCTTC. It yields the protein CAITRLGTGTGGDGYTF.

The chain couples TRBV11-3 to TRBJ1-4; maybe TRBD1 (5 bases). Germline V gene lookup returns CDR1 SGHNT and CDR2 YENEEA. The CDR3 runs to 19 residues. V was shortened by 5 bases and J by 14 bases, with 36 bases between the two germline ends. The CDR3 loop is CASSLGLNPSRDPWETLFF. The DNA for the CDR3 is TGTGCCAGCAGCCTTGGCCTCAACCCCTCAAGGGACCCTTGGGAAACTCTGTTTTTT.

This clone was recorded a few times. The J gene is TRBJ1-5, the V gene TRBV30; the D is unclear. The germline V gene encodes CDR1 GTSNPN and CDR2 SVGIG (reference sequence). The CDR3 has 13 residues. The ends were cut back, 0 bases at V and 5 bases at J, with 8 bases in the middle. This CDR3 reads CAWSVRPYQPQHF. CDR3 DNA: TGTGCCTGGAGTGTACGACCCTATCAGCCCCAGCATTTT. Drawing the rest from reference TRBV30 and TRBJ1-5, the complete variable domain is SQTIHQWPATLVQPVGSPLSLECTVEGTSNPNLYWYRQAAGRGLQLLFYSVGIGQISSEVPQNLSASRPQDRQFILSSKKLLLSDSGFYLCAWSVRPYQPQHFGDGTRLSIL.

The chain joins TRBV7-5 to TRBJ1-2; the table calls TRBD1, which could not be checked here. TRBV7-5 is a pseudogene locus. The CDR3 runs 14 residues. The DNA of the CDR3 is TGTGCCAGCAGACTGGACAGGGGGGGTTATGGCTACACCTTC. Its translation is CASRLDRGGYGYTF.

This clone was counted once. The rearrangement joins TRBV28 to TRBJ1-5; possible D gene TRBD1, 5 bases. The CDR3 length is 13 residues. Germline V gives CDR1 MDHEN, CDR2 SYDVKM. Trimming left V 6 bases short and J 11 bases short, with 17 bases between. The DNA for the CDR3 is TGTGCCAGCAGCGGGGCGGGGGGGAGAGCCCAGCATTTT. It encodes CASSGAGGRAQHF.

V is TRBV5-1 and J is TRBJ1-5; TRBD1 aligns across 10 bases. The CDR3 has 16 residues. Germline V CDR1 and CDR2: SGHRS, YFSETQ. V shed 3 bases, J shed 4 bases, and the junction held 7 bases outside the gene matches. The CDR3 spells CASSSGLGQGNQPQHF. The CDR3 DNA reads as TGCGCCAGCAGCTCAGGGCTGGGACAGGGGAATCAGCCCCAGCATTTT. Based on the CDR3 plus reference TRBV5-1 and TRBJ1-5, the full variable domain is KAGVTQTPRYLIKTRGQQVTLSCSPISGHRSVSWYQQTPGQGLQFLFEYFSETQRNKGNFPGRFSGRQFSNSRSEMNVSTLELGDSALYLCASSSGLGQGNQPQHFGDGTRLSIL.

The V gene is TRBV6-8, the J gene TRBJ2-5, with D tentatively TRBD1 (6 bases). CDR1 is MNHGY, CDR2 SAAAGT, per germline. The CDR3 consists of 14 residues. V dropped 4 bases and J dropped 5 bases, with 14 bases sitting between them. CDR3 residues: CASSWAGTRETQYF. The CDR3 DNA sequence: TGTGCCAGCAGTTGGGCCGGGACAAGGGAGACCCAGTACTTC.

The chain uses TRBV7-4 and TRBJ2-7, with 8 nucleotides matching TRBD1. V gave up 5 bases and J gave up 4 bases; unmatched junction bases: 7. The CDR3 runs 14 residues. Looked up from germline, CDR1 is SGHVT and CDR2 is SQSDAQ. The CDR3 DNA reads TGTGCCAGCAGCCAGGGGGCCGTGGGATACGAGCAGTACTTC. Protein product: CASSQGAVGYEQYF.